These 32 T cell receptor beta chains came from one sample sequenced in a study of neurological immune-mediated disorders. From the 5' RACE reads, TCRdb called clonotypes with MiXCR, one entry per CDR3 protein. The sample records about 65,000 distinct CDR3 sequences, 4.1% being singletons. The sample comprised PBMCs. The receptors shown here come from a man in his fifties with multiple sclerosis.

This clonotype has a count of ten or more. The CDR3 reads CASSGRGGEPNSPLHF. Here the CDR3 DNA reads TGCGCCAGCAGCGGCAGGGGCGGCGAACCGAATTCACCCCTCCACTTT. The chain has TRBV5-1 and TRBJ1-6; D is perhaps TRBD1 (6 bases). In germline, CDR1 is SGHRS, CDR2 YFSETQ. Trimming shortened V by 4 bases and J by 7 bases, and 18 bases separated the two germline ends. The CDR3 sequence is 16 residues long. Based on the CDR3 plus reference TRBV5-1 and TRBJ1-6, the full variable domain is KAGVTQTPRYLIKTRGQQVTLSCSPISGHRSVSWYQQTPGQGLQFLFEYFSETQRNKGNFPGRFSGRQFSNSRSEMNVSTLELGDSALYLCASSGRGGEPNSPLHFGNGTRLTVT.

This clonotype was counted at least ten times. The chain carries TRBV7-8 and TRBJ2-2; D may be TRBD1 (6 bases). Germline V lookup: CDR1 SGHVS, CDR2 FQNEAQ. This CDR3 region has 16 residues. Trimming stripped 6 bases from V and 4 bases from J, with 18 bases between. The CDR3 DNA reads as TGTGCCAGCAGGTTTAGGTCAGGGGCGGCCACCGGGGAGCTGTTTTTT. Encoded protein: CASRFRSGAATGELFF. Based on the CDR3 plus reference TRBV7-8 and TRBJ2-2, the full variable domain is GAGVSQSPRYKVAKRGQDVALRCDPISGHVSLFWYQQALGQGPEFLTYFQNEAQLDKSGLPSDRFFAERPEGSVSTLKIQRTQQEDSAVYLCASRFRSGAATGELFFGEGSRLTVL.

In this sample, this clonotype turned up many times. The chain recombines TRBV5-1 with TRBJ2-3; 8 bases align to TRBD2. The CDR3 runs 15 residues. The germline V gene encodes CDR1 SGHRS and CDR2 YFSETQ. V lost 0 bases and J lost 7; bases outside the gene matches: 7. The CDR3 is CASSLVAGGTNTQYF. The CDR3 coding sequence is TGCGCCAGCAGCTTGGTTGCGGGGGGCACCAATACGCAGTATTTT.

This clonotype was seen many times. The chain is built from TRBV12-3 or TRBV12-4 and TRBJ1-2; no clear D. This CDR3 comprises 13 residues. Trimming took off 10 bases at V and 0 bases at J, with 12 bases between the two ends. The CDR3 DNA is TGTGCCACCCGGGGTCTAGCTAACTATGGCTACACCTTC. Translation gives CATRGLANYGYTF.

This clonotype was detected many times. The genes are TRBV6-6 and TRBJ1-1; D is ambiguous. V was clipped by 0 bases and J by 7 bases, with 15 bases between them. Germline V gene data show CDR1 as MNHNY and CDR2 as SVGAGI (reference sequence). The CDR3 covers 15 residues. CDR3 in amino acids: CASSYSDIGRNEAFF. CDR3 sequence (DNA): TGTGCCAGCAGTTACTCGGATATAGGGCGAAATGAAGCTTTCTTT.

The sample holds many counts of this clonotype. The rearrangement joins TRBV27 to TRBJ1-1; D unclear. The germline gives CDR1 MNHEY, CDR2 SMNVEV (reference sequence). Trimming left V 5 bases short and J 5 bases short, with 15 bases between. CDR3 length: 14 residues. CDR3 DNA: TGTGCCAGCAGTCCCGTTTCGTACCAAACTGAAGCTTTCTTT. The encoded protein is CASSPVSYQTEAFF.

This clonotype was seen many times. The chain links TRBV7-9 to TRBJ2-7; TRBD1 aligns across 10 bases. Unmatched junction bases numbered 4, after V lost 3 bases and J lost 5 bases. Germline-derived CDR1 and CDR2 are SEHNR and FQNEAQ (reference sequence). This CDR3 has 14 amino acids. CDR3 in amino acids: CASSLDRGFDEQYF. The CDR3 DNA reads TGTGCCAGCAGCTTGGACAGGGGGTTCGACGAGCAGTACTTC. The variable domain in full, completed from reference TRBV7-9 and TRBJ2-7, reads DTGVSQNPRHKITKRGQNVTFRCDPISEHNRLYWYRQTLGQGPEFLTYFQNEAQLEKSRLLSDRFSAERPKGSFSTLEIQRTEQGDSAMYLCASSLDRGFDEQYFGPGTRLTVT.

For this clonotype: A much larger clone lies a single base off, so this may be a read error. Lacking the conserved final phenylalanine or tryptophan, this CDR3 likely reflects a read error. This chain joins TRBV10-3 and TRBJ1-1; TRBD1 matches 10 bases. The V gene end was trimmed by 4 bases and the J gene end by 1 base; junction bases not matched to a gene: 0. The CDR3 sequence is 14 residues long. Germline values: CDR1 ENHRY, CDR2 SYGVKD. The CDR3 region is CAISGTGGNTEAFL. The CDR3 DNA reads as TGTGCCATCAGTGGGACAGGGGGGAACACTGAAGCTTTCCTT.

The CDR3 reads CASSLSGTGTNTGELFF. The CDR3 nucleotides are TGTGCCAGCAGCTTAAGCGGCACAGGAACGAACACCGGGGAGCTGTTTTTT. V and J are TRBV7-3 and TRBJ2-2, with a possible D match to TRBD1 (5 bases). There are 17 residues in the CDR3. The germline V and J ends were trimmed by 1 base and 0 bases, with 12 bases remaining between them. Germline V lookup: CDR1 SGHTA, CDR2 FQGTGA.

This clonotype has a count of ten or more. CDR3 sequence reads: CASSQNLLAGDYEQYV. The CDR3 DNA follows: TGCGCCAGCAGCCAAAATCTACTAGCGGGGGATTACGAGCAGTACGTC. This chain links TRBV4-1 with TRBJ2-7; 11 nucleotides agree with TRBD2. Germline-derived CDR1 and CDR2 are MGHRA and YSYEKL. The CDR3 covers 16 residues. The ends lost 2 bases at V and 4 bases at J; junction bases unmatched: 7.

This clonotype was recorded at least ten times. The chain employs TRBV24-1 and TRBJ2-1; 7 bases agree with TRBD1. The junction had 7 bases not matched to a gene; V was cut back by 3 bases and J by 3 bases. Germline lookup yields CDR1 KGHDR and CDR2 SFDVKD. CDR3 length: 16 amino acids. CDR3 in amino acids: CATSDTRQGFYNEQFF. As DNA, the CDR3 is TGTGCCACCAGTGATACGAGACAGGGATTCTACAATGAGCAGTTCTTC.

The table lists this clonotype with a few counts. Germline and junction disagree at one end, which may indicate a read error. This chain links TRBV5-5 with TRBJ1-5; 11 bases agree with TRBD1. Germline CDR1 and CDR2: SGHKS and YYEKEE (reference sequence). The CDR3 length is 16 residues. CDR3: CASSFAGTGGFMPQNF. The CDR3 region has the DNA TGTGCCAGCAGCTTCGCGGGGACAGGGGGTTTTATGCCCCAGAATTTT.

This clonotype was counted ten times or more. The V gene is TRBV5-1, the J gene TRBJ2-3; D uncertain. Germline loops: CDR1 SGHRS, CDR2 YFSETQ. Trimming shortened V by 0 bases and J by 1 base, and 6 bases separated the two germline ends. The CDR3 sequence is 14 residues long. The CDR3 loop is CASSLVSGTDTQYF. In DNA form, the CDR3 reads TGCGCCAGCAGCTTGGTGTCGGGCACAGATACGCAGTATTTT.

The V and J genes are TRBV7-8 and TRBJ1-4; D is possibly TRBD1 (5 bases). Trimming left V 5 bases short and J 2 bases short, with 18 bases between. There are 17 residues in the CDR3. The germline CDR1 and CDR2 sequences are SGHVS and FQNEAQ. The CDR3 region has the DNA TGTGCCAGCAGCCAGCGACAGACGACGAGGACTAATGAAAAACTGTTTTTT. It codes for CASSQRQTTRTNEKLFF.

This clonotype came up many times. The chain uses TRBV7-8 and TRBJ1-2, with D tentatively TRBD1 (6 bases). Trimming stripped 5 bases from V and 4 bases from J, with 14 bases between. CDR3 length: 14 residues. Looked up from germline, CDR1 is SGHVS and CDR2 is FQNEAQ. The CDR3 loop reads CASSRETGSYGYTF. CDR3 nucleotides: TGTGCCAGCAGCCGAGAGACAGGAAGCTATGGCTACACCTTC.

This clonotype was counted a few times. The J gene is TRBJ1-2, the V gene TRBV6-5, with 7 bases lining up with TRBD1. The CDR3 contains 13 residues. Germline lookup yields CDR1 MNHEY and CDR2 SVGAGI. Trimming took 5 bases from V and 8 from J; bases not matched to a gene: 8. DNA of the CDR3: TGTGCCAGCAGTAATGACAGGGTCGGGGGCTACACCTTC. Protein product: CASSNDRVGGYTF.

This clonotype was counted ten times or more. The chain uses TRBV6-6 and TRBJ1-2; TRBD1 might be the D (6 bases). Germline V lookup: CDR1 MNHNY, CDR2 SVGAGI (reference sequence). This CDR3 has 14 residues. Trimming removed 2 bases from V and 6 bases from J, with 13 bases in between. This CDR3 reads CASSYPTGSDGYTF. As DNA, the CDR3 is TGTGCCAGCAGTTACCCCACAGGGTCTGATGGCTACACCTTC.

This clonotype was counted ten times or more. V is TRBV7-8 and J is TRBJ2-3; D might be TRBD1 (5 bases). The germline V gene encodes CDR1 SGHVS and CDR2 FQNEAQ. Trimming shortened V by 4 bases and J by 2 bases, and 13 bases separated the two germline ends. The CDR3 consists of 15 residues. DNA for the CDR3: TGTGCCAGCAGCTCGAAGGGGTCGATCACAGATACGCAGTATTTT. Amino acid sequence: CASSSKGSITDTQYF. The whole variable domain, remainder taken from reference TRBV7-8 and TRBJ2-3, is GAGVSQSPRYKVAKRGQDVALRCDPISGHVSLFWYQQALGQGPEFLTYFQNEAQLDKSGLPSDRFFAERPEGSVSTLKIQRTQQEDSAVYLCASSSKGSITDTQYFGPGTRLTVL.

This clonotype has more than one count but fewer than ten. The junction shows a germline mismatch at one end, possibly a read error. The chain combines TRBV20-1 with TRBJ1-6; D remains ambiguous. CDR1 and CDR2 from the germline V gene are DFQATT and SNEGSKA (reference sequence). The CDR3 extends over 13 amino acids. CDR3 DNA sequence: TGCAGTGCTAGTCTTAGGGAGAATTCACCCCTCAACTTT. As protein: CSASLRENSPLNF.

Only a few counts were recorded for this clonotype. The V gene is TRBV10-1, the J gene TRBJ2-5; a weak D match, TRBD1 (6 bases). Per the germline V gene, CDR1 is WNHNN and CDR2 is SYGVQD (reference sequence). V was clipped by 7 bases and J by 2 bases, with 11 bases between them. The CDR3 has 13 residues. CDR3 bases: TGCGCCAGCAAGGACAGCCGACAAGAGACCCAGTACTTC. Its protein is CASKDSRQETQYF.

This clonotype was seen repeatedly, ten times or more. The gene calls are TRBV12-3 or TRBV12-4 and TRBJ1-4; 10 nucleotides align to TRBD1. The V gene end was trimmed by 0 bases and the J gene end by 7 bases; junction bases not matched to a gene: 14. There are 19 residues in the CDR3. For the CDR3, the DNA is TGTGCCAGCAGTTTAGCGCTGGGGACAGGGGTTCCCAAATTTGAAAAACTGTTTTTT. It specifies CASSLALGTGVPKFEKLFF.

This clonotype was counted many times. The genes are TRBV6-2 or TRBV6-3 and TRBJ2-3, with TRBD2 identical over 9 bases. The CDR3 consists of 17 residues. Germline lookup yields CDR1 MNHEY and CDR2 SVGEGT. J lost 7 bases, V lost 2 bases, and 13 bases had no gene match. The CDR3 DNA reads as TGTGCCAGCAGTTACGCCCGATCCGGGACTAGCTCACATACGCAGTATTTT. This gives the protein CASSYARSGTSSHTQYF.

At least ten counts were recorded for this clonotype. As DNA, the CDR3 is TGTGCCAGTAGTATAATTCTCGCTTCGGATGAGCAGTTCTTC. Residues: CASSIILASDEQFF. The V call is TRBV19, the J call TRBJ2-1; D gene unclear. V shed 2 bases and J shed 8 bases, with 13 bases lying between them. The germline V gene encodes CDR1 LNHDA and CDR2 SQIVND (reference sequence). The CDR3 consists of 14 residues. Full variable domain (missing parts from reference TRBV19 and TRBJ2-1): DGGITQSPKYLFRKEGQNVTLSCEQNLNHDAMYWYRQDPGQGLRLIYYSQIVNDFQKGDIAEGYSVSREKKESFPLTVTSAQKNPTAFYLCASSIILASDEQFFGPGTRLTVL.

The chain recombines TRBV7-3 with TRBJ2-7, with D maybe TRBD1 (6 bases). Trimming shortened V by 1 base and J by 7 bases, and 17 bases separated the two germline ends. The germline V gene encodes CDR1 SGHTA and CDR2 FQGTGA. The CDR3 spans 15 residues. For the CDR3, the DNA is TGTGCCAGCAGCTTAAATGGGGGCGGCGGGCTGGAGCAGTACTTC. Amino acid sequence: CASSLNGGGGLEQYF.

Many counts were recorded for this clonotype. V is TRBV7-9 and J is TRBJ2-6; D perhaps matches TRBD2 (6 bases). This CDR3 is 15 amino acids long. CDR1 and CDR2 (germline): SEHNR, FQNEAQ (reference sequence). Trimming took off 5 bases at V and 9 bases at J, with 17 bases between the two ends. For the CDR3, the DNA is TGTGCCAGCAGCAGAGGAGGGGTTAGAGGCAACGTCCTGACTTTC. Translating gives CASSRGGVRGNVLTF.

This clonotype was observed many times. The V call is TRBV5-1, the J call TRBJ1-1, with D perhaps matching TRBD1 (5 bases). V was shortened by 5 bases and J by 1 base, with 18 bases between the two germline ends. Germline-derived CDR1 and CDR2 are SGHRS and YFSETQ. This CDR3 comprises 16 residues. Written as DNA, the CDR3 is TGCGCCAGCAGGGAAGTTGAGGGGTTCGGGAACACTGAAGCTTTCTTT. Encoded protein: CASREVEGFGNTEAFF.

This clonotype occurred many times. J is TRBJ2-7 and V is TRBV20-1; possible D gene TRBD1, 6 bases. Germline CDR1 reads DFQATT; CDR2 reads SNEGSKA (reference sequence). This CDR3 comprises 16 residues. Trimming cost V 0 bases and J 0 bases, with 15 bases left between them. CDR3 DNA sequence: TGCAGTGCTAGAGATCGGGACACCAAAACCTCCTACGAGCAGTACTTC. This sequence encodes CSARDRDTKTSYEQYF.

This clonotype appeared many times. The chain links TRBV20-1 to TRBJ1-2, with D unresolved. V lost 3 bases and J 7 bases, leaving 9 bases between the germline ends. The CDR3 runs 11 residues. CDR1 and CDR2 (germline): DFQATT, SNEGSKA (reference sequence). CDR3 bases: TGCAGTGCTAGGTGGGCAGGTGGCTACACCTTC. Residues: CSARWAGGYTF.

This clonotype was observed many times. The V call is TRBV15, the J call TRBJ2-7, with D perhaps assigned TRBD1 or TRBD2 (5 bases each). Germline V gene data show CDR1 as LNHNV and CDR2 as YYDKDF (reference sequence). The CDR3 loop spans 14 amino acids. Trimming shortened V by 8 bases and J by 4 bases, and 18 bases separated the two germline ends. CDR3 amino acids: CATAEVGAMYEQYF. In DNA, the CDR3 is TGTGCCACCGCGGAGGTCGGGGCCATGTACGAGCAGTACTTC.

In this sample, this clonotype turned up many times. The chain is built from TRBV20-1 and TRBJ2-7; D perhaps matches TRBD1 (6 bases). The V end lost 8 bases, the J end lost 6 bases, and 14 bases lay between the germline ends. The CDR3 is made up of 11 amino acids. Germline V gene data show CDR1 as DFQATT and CDR2 as SNEGSKA (reference sequence). CDR3 sequence reads: CSTVRGSEQYF. The CDR3 region has the DNA TGCAGTACTGTAAGGGGGTCCGAGCAGTACTTC.

This clonotype appeared many times. This sequence joins TRBV6-2 or TRBV6-3 and TRBJ1-1, with D perhaps TRBD1 (5 bases). This CDR3 has 14 residues. Germline V lookup: CDR1 MNHEY, CDR2 SVGEGT. Trimming stripped 4 bases from V and 5 bases from J, with 14 bases between. The CDR3 region has the DNA TGTGCCAGCAGTTTCACCAGGGTGGGTACTGAAGCTTTCTTT. Amino acids: CASSFTRVGTEAFF.

This clonotype appeared many times. One junction end does not reproduce the germline sequence, and a read error may be involved. The genes are TRBV9 and TRBJ1-6; TRBD1 is a possible D gene (6 bases). The germline gives CDR1 SGDLS, CDR2 YYNGEE. The CDR3 contains 15 residues. CDR3 protein: CASQRGGGGNSPLNF. In nucleotides, the CDR3 is TGTGCCAGCCAGCGCGGGGGAGGGGGGAATTCACCCCTCAACTTT.